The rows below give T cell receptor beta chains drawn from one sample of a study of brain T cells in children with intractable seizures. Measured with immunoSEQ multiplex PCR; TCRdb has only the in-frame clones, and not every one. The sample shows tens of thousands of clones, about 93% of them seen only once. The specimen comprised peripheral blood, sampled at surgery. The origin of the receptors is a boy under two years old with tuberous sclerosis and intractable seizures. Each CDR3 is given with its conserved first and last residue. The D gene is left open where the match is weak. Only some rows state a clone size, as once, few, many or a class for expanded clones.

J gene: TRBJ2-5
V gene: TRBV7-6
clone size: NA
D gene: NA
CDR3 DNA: TGTGCCAGCAGCTTAGTTTCTTCAGAGACCCAGTACTTC
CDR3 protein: CASSLVSSETQYF

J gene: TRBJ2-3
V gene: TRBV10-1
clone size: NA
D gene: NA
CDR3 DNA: TGCGCCAGCAGTGAGTCGAGTTGTAGCAGCACAGATACGCAGTATTTT
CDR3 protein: CASSESSCSSTDTQYF

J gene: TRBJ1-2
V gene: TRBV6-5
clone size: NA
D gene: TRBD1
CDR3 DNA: TGTGCCAGCCTTAACCCCAGGGGGCGCTTGTATGGCTACACCTTC
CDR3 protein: CASLNPRGRLYGYTF

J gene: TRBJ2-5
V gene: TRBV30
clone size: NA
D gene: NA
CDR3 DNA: TGTGCCTGGAGTCCAAGACTCCAAGAGACCCAGTACTTC
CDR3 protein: CAWSPRLQETQYF

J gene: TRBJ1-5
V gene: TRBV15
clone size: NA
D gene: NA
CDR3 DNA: TGTGCCACCAGCAGAGGAGGTTCATTCTCCCTGGTAGGTCAGCCCCAGCATTTT
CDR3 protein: CATSRGGSFSLVGQPQHF

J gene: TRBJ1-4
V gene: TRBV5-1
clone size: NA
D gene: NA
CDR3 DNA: TGCGCCAGCAGCTTGGGTTCTCGGGCAGGAGTTAATGAAAAACTGTTTTTT
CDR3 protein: CASSLGSRAGVNEKLFF

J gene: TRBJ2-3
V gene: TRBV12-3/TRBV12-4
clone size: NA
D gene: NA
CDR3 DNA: TGTGCCAGCAGTTTTCGTGGGAGAGATACGCAGTATTTT
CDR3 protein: CASSFRGRDTQYF

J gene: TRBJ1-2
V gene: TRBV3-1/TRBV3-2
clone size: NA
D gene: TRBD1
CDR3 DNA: TGTGCCAGCAGCCCCAATACAGGGGGCACGGGGGGCTACACCTTC
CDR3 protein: CASSPNTGGTGGYTF

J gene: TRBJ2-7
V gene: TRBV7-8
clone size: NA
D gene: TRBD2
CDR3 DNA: TGTGCCAGCAGCTTAGATTGGCTAGCGGGGGCCTCGGGGGAGCAGTACTTC
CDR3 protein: CASSLDWLAGASGEQYF

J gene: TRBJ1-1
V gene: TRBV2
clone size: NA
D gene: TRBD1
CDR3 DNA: TGTGCCAGCCGACAGGGCGAGTCTTTCTTT
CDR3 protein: CASRQGESFF

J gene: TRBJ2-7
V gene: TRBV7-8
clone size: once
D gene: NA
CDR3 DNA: TGTGCCACAGGACAGACAGAAAACACCTACGAGCAGTACTTC
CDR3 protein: CATGQTENTYEQYF

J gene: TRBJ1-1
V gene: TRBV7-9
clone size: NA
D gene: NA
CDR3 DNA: TGTGCCAGCAGCTTCATCGACAGGAACACTGAAGCTTTCTTT
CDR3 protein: CASSFIDRNTEAFF

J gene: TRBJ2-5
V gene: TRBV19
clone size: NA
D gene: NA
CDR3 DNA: TGTGCCAGTAGTATTGGCCGTCCGTACCAAGAGACCCAGTACTTC
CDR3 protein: CASSIGRPYQETQYF

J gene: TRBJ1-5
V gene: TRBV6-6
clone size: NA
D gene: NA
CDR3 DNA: TGTGCCAGCAGTTACAGGGGCGAAAAGCGGCCCCAGCATTTT
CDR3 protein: CASSYRGEKRPQHF

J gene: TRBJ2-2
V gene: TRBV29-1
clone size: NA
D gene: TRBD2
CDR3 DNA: TGCAGCGTTGCCCCACTAGCGGGAGGCAACACCGGGGAGCTGTTTTTT
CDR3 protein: CSVAPLAGGNTGELFF

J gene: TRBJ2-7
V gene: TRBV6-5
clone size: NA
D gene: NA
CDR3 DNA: TGTGCCACCAGCCGGTCGGGGGCCCACGAGCAGTACTTC
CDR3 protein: CATSRSGAHEQYF

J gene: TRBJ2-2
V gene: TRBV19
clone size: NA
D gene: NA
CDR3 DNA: TGTGCCAGTAGTATCGGCAGATCCACCGGGGAGCTGTTTTTT
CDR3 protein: CASSIGRSTGELFF

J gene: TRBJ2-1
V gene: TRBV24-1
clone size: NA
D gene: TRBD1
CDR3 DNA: TGTGCCACCAGTGATTCTCAGGGGGTGAGCTCCTACAATGAGCAGTTCTTC
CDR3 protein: CATSDSQGVSSYNEQFF

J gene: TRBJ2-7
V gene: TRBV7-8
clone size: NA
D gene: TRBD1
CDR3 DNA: TGTGCCAGCAGCGTTGGGTCACCGGGACAGGGTGGCGAGCAGTACTTC
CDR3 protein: CASSVGSPGQGGEQYF

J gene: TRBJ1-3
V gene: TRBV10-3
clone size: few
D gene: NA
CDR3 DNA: TGTGCCATCATATTTGGAAACACCATATATTTT
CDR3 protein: CAIIFGNTIYF

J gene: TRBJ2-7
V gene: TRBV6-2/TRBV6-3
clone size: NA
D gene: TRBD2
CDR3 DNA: TGTGCCAGCAGTCGAGCGGGGCCCTACGAGCAGTACTTC
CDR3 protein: CASSRAGPYEQYF

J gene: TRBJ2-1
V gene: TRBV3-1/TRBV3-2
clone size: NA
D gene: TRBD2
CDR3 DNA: TGTGCCAGCAGCCGGCGGGAGGGCCTGCCGGTCGAGCAGTTCTTC
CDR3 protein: CASSRREGLPVEQFF

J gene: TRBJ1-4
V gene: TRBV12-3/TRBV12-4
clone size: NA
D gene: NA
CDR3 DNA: TGTGCCAGTGCCGGGACTCAGGGTGAAAAACTGTTTTTT
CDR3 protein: CASAGTQGEKLFF

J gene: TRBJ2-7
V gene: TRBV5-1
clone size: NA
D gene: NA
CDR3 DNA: TGCGCCAGCATGGACAGATCCTACGAGCAGTACTTC
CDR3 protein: CASMDRSYEQYF

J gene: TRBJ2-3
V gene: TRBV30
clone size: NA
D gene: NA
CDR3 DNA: TGTGCCTGGAGAAACAGGGCTGGGGATACGCAGTATTTT
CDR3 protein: CAWRNRAGDTQYF

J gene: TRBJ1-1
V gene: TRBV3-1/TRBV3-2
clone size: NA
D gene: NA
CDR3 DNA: TGTGCCAGCAGCCAAGATAAGGACACCGTGAACACTGAAGCTTTCTTT
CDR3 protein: CASSQDKDTVNTEAFF

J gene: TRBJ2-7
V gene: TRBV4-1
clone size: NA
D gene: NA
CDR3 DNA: TGCGCCAGCAGCCAAGATATGGGCTTGAGCTCCTACGAGCAGTACTTC
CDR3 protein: CASSQDMGLSSYEQYF

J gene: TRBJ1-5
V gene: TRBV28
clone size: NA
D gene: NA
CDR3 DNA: TGTGCCAGCAGTTTCGGACGGGATAGCAATCAGCCCCAGCATTTT
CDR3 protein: CASSFGRDSNQPQHF

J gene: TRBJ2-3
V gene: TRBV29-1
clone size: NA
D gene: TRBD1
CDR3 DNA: TGCAGCGTCCACACATGGGACAGGGGAACCACAGATACGCAGTATTTT
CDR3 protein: CSVHTWDRGTTDTQYF

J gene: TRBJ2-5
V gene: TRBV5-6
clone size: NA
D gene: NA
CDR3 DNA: TGTGCCAGCAGATACGGGATGGAGACCCAGTACTTC
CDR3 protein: CASRYGMETQYF

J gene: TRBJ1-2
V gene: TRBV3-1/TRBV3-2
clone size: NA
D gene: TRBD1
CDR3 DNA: TGTGCCAGCAGCCAAGTCGCCCTGAGACAGGGAGCTAACTATGGCTACACCTTC
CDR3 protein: CASSQVALRQGANYGYTF

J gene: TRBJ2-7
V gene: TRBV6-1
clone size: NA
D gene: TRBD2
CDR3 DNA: TGTGCCAGCAGCGAAGGGTCTAGCGGGAGGATAGTATTGAAGTTTTCGGAGCAGTACTTC
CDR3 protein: CASSEGSSGRIVLKFSEQYF

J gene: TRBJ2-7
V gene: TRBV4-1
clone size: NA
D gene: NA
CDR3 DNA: TGCGCCAGCAGCACAATGATAGGCAGACTACACTACGAGCAGTACTTC
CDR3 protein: CASSTMIGRLHYEQYF

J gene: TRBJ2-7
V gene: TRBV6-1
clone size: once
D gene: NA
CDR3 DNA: TGTGCCAGCAGTCCTTCTGGATACGAGCAGTACTTC
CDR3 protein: CASSPSGYEQYF

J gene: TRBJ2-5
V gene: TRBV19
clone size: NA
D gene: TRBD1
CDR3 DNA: TGTGCCAGTACCCAGGGGGTTGGCGAGACCCAGTACTTC
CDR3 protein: CASTQGVGETQYF

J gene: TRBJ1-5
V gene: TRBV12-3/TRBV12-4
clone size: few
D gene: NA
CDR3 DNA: TGTGCCAGCAGTCTACTTAATCAGCCCCAGCATTTT
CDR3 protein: CASSLLNQPQHF

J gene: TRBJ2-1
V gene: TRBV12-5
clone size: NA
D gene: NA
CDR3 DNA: TGTGCTAGTGGGGTATACAATGAGCAGTTCTTC
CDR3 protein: CASGVYNEQFF

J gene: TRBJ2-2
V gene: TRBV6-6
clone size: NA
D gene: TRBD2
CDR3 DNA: TGTGCCAGCGTTTACTCGGCGGGAGAAACCGGGGAGCTGTTTTTT
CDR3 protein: CASVYSAGETGELFF

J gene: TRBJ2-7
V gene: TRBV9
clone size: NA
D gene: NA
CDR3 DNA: TGTGCCAGCAGCCCCGCAGGGCAGGGACCCTACGAGCAGTACTTC
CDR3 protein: CASSPAGQGPYEQYF

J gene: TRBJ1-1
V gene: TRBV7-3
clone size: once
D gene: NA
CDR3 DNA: TGTGCCAGCAGCTTAGGTGGGTTGAACACTGAAGCTTTCTTT
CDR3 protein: CASSLGGLNTEAFF

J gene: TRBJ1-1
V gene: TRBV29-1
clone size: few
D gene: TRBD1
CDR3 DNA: TGCAGCGCTGCGACAGGGGGTGAAGCTTTCTTT
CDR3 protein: CSAATGGEAFF

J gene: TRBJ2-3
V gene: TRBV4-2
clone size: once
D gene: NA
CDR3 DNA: TGTGCCAGCAGCCTCCGGGACCGGATCACAGATACGCAGTATTTT
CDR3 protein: CASSLRDRITDTQYF

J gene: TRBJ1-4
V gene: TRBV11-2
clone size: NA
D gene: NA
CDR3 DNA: TGTGCCAGCAGCTTAGGTCAAGGGGAGGTTCGGGAAAAACTGTTTTTT
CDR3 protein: CASSLGQGEVREKLFF

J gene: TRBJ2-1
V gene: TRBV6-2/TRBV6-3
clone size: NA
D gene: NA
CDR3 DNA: TGTGCCAGCAGTTACACAACCCCCGGGAATCTGCAGTTCTTC
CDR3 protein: CASSYTTPGNLQFF

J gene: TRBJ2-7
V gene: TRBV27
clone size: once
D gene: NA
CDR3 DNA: TGTGCCAGCAGTTTATTTGCGGGTCCGTCATCCTACGAGCAGTACTTC
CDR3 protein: CASSLFAGPSSYEQYF

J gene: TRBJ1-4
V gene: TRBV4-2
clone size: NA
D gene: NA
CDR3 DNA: TGTGCCAGCAGCCAAGATAACAGGGCGGGGTATGAAAAACTGTTTTTT
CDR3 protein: CASSQDNRAGYEKLFF

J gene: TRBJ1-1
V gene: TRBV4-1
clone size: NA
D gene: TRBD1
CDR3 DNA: TGCGCCAGCAGCCGGCCACAGGGGATCACTGAAGCTTTCTTT
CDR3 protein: CASSRPQGITEAFF

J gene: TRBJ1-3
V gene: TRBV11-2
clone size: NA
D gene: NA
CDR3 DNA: TGTGCCAGCAGATTCAACCCACAGGGAAACACCATATATTTT
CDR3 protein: CASRFNPQGNTIYF